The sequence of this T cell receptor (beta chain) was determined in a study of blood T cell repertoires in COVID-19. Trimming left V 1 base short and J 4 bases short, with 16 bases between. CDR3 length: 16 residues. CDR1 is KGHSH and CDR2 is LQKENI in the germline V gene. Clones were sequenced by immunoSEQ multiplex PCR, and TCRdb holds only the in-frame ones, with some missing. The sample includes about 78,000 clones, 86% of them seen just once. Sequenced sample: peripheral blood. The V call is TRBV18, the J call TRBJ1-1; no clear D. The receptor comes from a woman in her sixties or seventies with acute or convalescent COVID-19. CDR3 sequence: CASSPRGVGEGTEAFF. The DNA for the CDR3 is TGTGCCAGCTCACCACGGGGAGTGGGCGAGGGCACTGAAGCTTTCTTT.